This TCR beta chain was sequenced for a study of T-cell memory formation after mild COVID-19. Regarding the study as a whole: Cross-reactive memory appears to have joined, as suggested by some responding clones showing up in pre-infection memory. Clonal second-wave expansions that peaked on day 37 had unconfirmed SARS-CoV-2 specificity.

5'RACE primed at constant segments yielded TCR alpha and TCR beta cDNA libraries bearing sample barcodes and UMIs. One entry per CDR3 protein, called by TCRdb with MiXCR from the 5' RACE reads. The data contain a few hundred thousand distinct CDR3 sequences, 8% to 10% of them seen just once; the ten biggest clones take up under 25%. V lost 3 bases to trimming and J lost 3 bases, with 13 bases between them. Germline CDR1 reads MGHDK; CDR2 reads SYGVNS. The CDR3 is 15 amino acids. Regarding this clonotype: Its target is unknown.

J is TRBJ2-3 and V is TRBV25-1, with a tentative D call TRBD1 (5 bases). Sequencing was performed on PBMCs or a T cell subset sorted from them (not recorded which). This receptor was obtained from a man younger than 30 who had mild COVID-19 (a few samples of this study predate the infection). Cell type and time point are not known. The CDR3 coding sequence is TGTGCCAGCAGTGACCCCGCAGGGCGAACAGATACGCAGTATTTT. It encodes CASSDPAGRTDTQYF.